This TCR beta chain was identified in a study of identical twins. One entry per CDR3 protein, called by TCRdb with MiXCR from the 5' RACE reads. The sample lists 690,000 or so distinct CDR3 sequences; 8.6% were seen once. Trimming took 7 bases from V and 7 from J, leaving 19 bases between them. The CDR3 contains 14 residues. These data were also reused for a study on yellow fever vaccine responses in identical twins.

The sample taken for sequencing was PBMCs. V gene TRBV12-3 or TRBV12-4 combines with J gene TRBJ2-5; tentatively, D is TRBD1 (7 bases). This sequence originates from a woman under 30 in good health. The CDR3 DNA follows: TGTGCCAGCAATACGGGGGCGGCAGGGGGGACCCAGTACTTC. It is translated as CASNTGAAGGTQYF.